The 22 T cell receptor beta chains presented below share a single source sample, sequenced in a study of post-analysis software for immune sequencing data. Presence of unique molecular identifiers characterized the TCR beta cDNA libraries. TCRdb analysed the PCR reads with MiXCR anew, one entry per CDR3 protein. The sample shows about 160,000 distinct CDR3 sequences, 30% to 45% of them seen only once. The material was blood, obtained after autologous hematopoietic stem cell transplantation. The receptors were gathered from a girl between 5 and 17 years old with multiple sclerosis.

The rearrangement joins TRBV9 to TRBJ2-1; 8 bases agree with TRBD2. This CDR3 is built from 16 residues. The J segment lost 6 bases and the V segment lost 4 bases, leaving 12 bases of the junction unmatched. In germline, CDR1 is SGDLS, CDR2 YYNGEE. This CDR3 reads CASSSSGTSGANEQFF. In nucleotides, the CDR3 is TGTGCCAGCAGCTCCTCCGGCACTAGCGGTGCCAATGAGCAGTTCTTC.

This clonotype was found many times. The gene calls are TRBV20-1 and TRBJ2-1, with 12 bases aligning to TRBD2. Germline lookup yields CDR1 DFQATT and CDR2 SNEGSKA (reference sequence). V was pared by 5 bases and J by 10 bases, with 12 bases of the junction left unmatched. CDR3 length equals 15 residues. CDR3: CSAQMRTSGILEQFF. The CDR3 DNA reads TGCAGTGCTCAAATGAGGACTAGCGGGATCCTAGAGCAGTTCTTC.

The chain employs TRBV12-3 or TRBV12-4 and TRBJ1-1; D call uncertain. The CDR3 extends over 11 amino acids. With 7 bases removed from V and 0 bases from J, the gap between germline ends came to 3 bases. The CDR3 region has the DNA TGTGCCAGCACCCTGAACACTGAAGCTTTCTTT. It encodes CASTLNTEAFF.

This clonotype was counted between two and nine times. The chain's CDR3 is CSAQGHHGGSYEQYF. The CDR3 DNA reads TGCAGTGCTCAGGGACACCACGGAGGTAGCTACGAGCAGTACTTC. V gene TRBV20-1 combines with J gene TRBJ2-7; tentatively, D is TRBD1 (6 bases). V lost 5 bases and J lost 3, with 20 bases in between. CDR3 length: 15 amino acids. Germline V CDR1 and CDR2: DFQATT, SNEGSKA (reference sequence).

Details on this clonotype: A read error may account for a junction end that differs from germline. The chain has TRBV27 and TRBJ2-1; D perhaps matches TRBD2 (5 bases). Germline CDR1 reads MNHEY; CDR2 reads SMNVEV (reference sequence). The CDR3 contains 16 residues. CDR3 in amino acids: CAGSLGSGSGYNEQFF. DNA for the CDR3: TGTGCCGGCAGTTTAGGGTCGGGGTCTGGGTACAATGAGCAGTTCTTC.

This clonotype was counted between two and nine times. The chain is built from TRBV5-6 and TRBJ1-2; weak D call: TRBD1 (6 bases). This CDR3 is 16 amino acids long. The V and J ends lost 2 bases and 4 bases respectively, with 18 bases between them. Germline V gives CDR1 SGHDT, CDR2 YYEEEE. CDR3 loop: CASSLRGHRLSYGYTF. The CDR3 nucleotides read TGTGCCAGCAGCTTACGGGGGCACAGACTCTCCTATGGCTACACCTTC.

The genes are TRBV30 and TRBJ2-5, with 8 bases aligning to TRBD1. CDR3 size: 12 residues. Germline lookup yields CDR1 GTSNPN and CDR2 SVGIG (reference sequence). Germline trimming cut 3 bases from V and 4 bases from J; bases unmatched to any gene: 1. CDR3 nucleotides: TGTGCCTGGAGCCAGGGGGCAGAGACCCAGTACTTC. Its protein is CAWSQGAETQYF.

This clonotype was counted ten times or more. The chain recombines TRBV5-1 with TRBJ1-2, with D unclear. Trimming cost V 1 base and J 1 base, with 5 bases left between them. Germline V gene sequence: CDR1 SGHRS, CDR2 YFSETQ. CDR3 length equals 13 residues. Here the CDR3 reads CASSLSLNYGYTF. The CDR3, as DNA: TGCGCCAGCAGCTTGAGCCTTAACTATGGCTACACCTTC.

The CDR3 nucleotides are TGCAACGTCCCTTTATCTCAGGGGGATACGCAGTATTTT. As protein: CNVPLSQGDTQYF. This chain uses TRBV29-1 with TRBJ2-3; the D gene is possibly TRBD1 (6 bases). Germline CDR1 is SQVTM and CDR2 is ANQGSEA. The CDR3 spans 13 residues.

This clonotype was recorded a few times. The chain couples TRBV5-1 to TRBJ1-6, with a tentative D call TRBD1 (5 bases). This CDR3 has 14 amino acids. V was pared by 0 bases and J by 9 bases, with 10 bases between. CDR1 is SGHRS, CDR2 YFSETQ, per germline. The CDR3 here is CASSLASGGSPLHF. The CDR3 bases are TGCGCCAGCAGCTTGGCGAGCGGGGGTTCACCCCTCCACTTT.

The chain has TRBV7-2 and TRBJ2-1; perhaps TRBD1 as D (6 bases). The V gene lost 0 bases and the J gene lost 1 base, with 10 bases spanning the gap. Germline CDR1 and CDR2: SGHTA and FQGNSA. The CDR3 sequence is 16 residues long. The CDR3 region has the DNA TGTGCCAGCAGCTTAGCGATAGGGGGATCCTACAATGAGCAGTTCTTC. This gives the protein CASSLAIGGSYNEQFF.

In this sample, this clonotype turned up a few times. The chain combines TRBV29-1 with TRBJ1-1; D perhaps matches TRBD1 (5 bases). The germline V gene has CDR1 SQVTM and CDR2 ANQGSEA. Trimming removed 6 bases at V and 0 bases at J, with 17 bases between. The CDR3 has 15 amino acids. CDR3 coding DNA: TGCAGCGTAGCTCCAAGACAGATTATGAACACTGAAGCTTTCTTT. The encoded protein is CSVAPRQIMNTEAFF.

This clonotype showed up just a few times. The chain joins TRBV5-6 to TRBJ2-4, with D unresolved. The CDR3 is made up of 15 amino acids. CDR1 is SGHDT and CDR2 is YYEEEE in the germline V gene. V dropped 4 bases and J dropped 3 bases, with 14 bases sitting between them. In nucleotides, the CDR3 is TGTGCCAGCAGCCCGATGATATACGGCAAAAACATTCAGTACTTC. This translates into CASSPMIYGKNIQYF.

The V gene is TRBV5-5, the J gene TRBJ2-5, with 8 bases aligning to TRBD1. Per germline, CDR1 SGHKS and CDR2 YYEKEE (reference sequence). V dropped 1 base and J dropped 4; count of bases not matched to a gene: 3. This CDR3 has 14 amino acids. The CDR3 DNA is TGTGCCAGCAGCTTGCAGGGGGCTTCAGAGACCCAGTACTTC. It translates to CASSLQGASETQYF.

The V and J genes are TRBV9 and TRBJ2-7; D call uncertain. CDR3 length: 12 residues. V lost 4 bases to trimming and J lost 2 bases, with 7 bases between them. Germline V CDR1 and CDR2: SGDLS, YYNGEE. DNA for the CDR3: TGTGCCAGCAGCACCCCTCCCTACGAGCAGTACTTC. Encoded protein: CASSTPPYEQYF.

This clonotype was seen only a few times. The V gene is TRBV4-3, the J gene TRBJ2-5; 9 bases align to TRBD2. With 5 bases clipped from V and 1 base from J, the junction kept 8 bases outside the gene matches. This CDR3 comprises 16 residues. Germline lookup yields CDR1 LGHNA and CDR2 YSLEER. The CDR3 DNA is TGCGCCAGCAGCACCCGACTAGCGGCCTCCCAAGAGACCCAGTACTTC. Amino acid sequence: CASSTRLAASQETQYF.

This clonotype was seen a few times. The rearrangement joins TRBV5-6 to TRBJ2-4; TRBD1 matches 8 bases. The end of the DNA aligns better with TRBJ2-7, so the J call may be wrong. The CDR3 loop spans 14 amino acids. CDR1 and CDR2 (germline): SGHDT, YYEEEE. The CDR3 is CASSFGDRTDEQYF. CDR3 in DNA: TGTGCCAGCAGCTTTGGGGACAGGACGGACGAGCAGTACTTC.

This clonotype was observed a single time. The genes are TRBV5-5 and TRBJ2-7; either TRBD1 or TRBD2 may fit D (5 bases each). Trimming took off 3 bases at V and 0 bases at J, with 10 bases between the two ends. The CDR3 runs 14 residues. Germline CDR1 and CDR2: SGHKS and YYEKEE (reference sequence). CDR3 bases: TGTGCCAGCAGCTGGAGTGGGGGCTCCTACGAGCAGTACTTC. This sequence encodes CASSWSGGSYEQYF.

The rearrangement uses TRBV20-1 and TRBJ2-7; 12 bases line up with TRBD2. The V gene's germline CDR1 is DFQATT and CDR2 SNEGSKA (reference sequence). V dropped 1 base and J dropped 6; count of bases not matched to a gene: 4. This CDR3 is built from 14 residues. The CDR3 DNA reads TGCAGTGCTAGAGCCCCGGGACTAGCGGGCGAGCAGTACTTC. As protein: CSARAPGLAGEQYF.

The chain uses TRBV12-3 or TRBV12-4 and TRBJ2-5; D gene unclear. The V end was cut by 5 bases, the J end by 1 base, with 8 bases between. The CDR3 runs 13 residues. In DNA form, the CDR3 reads TGTGCCAGCAGTCCCGCATCCCAAGAGACCCAGTACTTC. It translates to CASSPASQETQYF.

This clonotype came up a few times. The rearrangement uses TRBV4-1 and TRBJ2-1, with TRBD2 identical over 13 bases. Germline V gene data show CDR1 as MGHRA and CDR2 as YSYEKL. CDR3 size: 18 residues. Trimming took 2 bases from V and 6 from J; bases not matched to a gene: 10. CDR3 residues: CASSQPFGLAGEGNEQFF. CDR3 DNA sequence: TGCGCCAGCAGCCAACCGTTTGGACTAGCGGGAGAAGGCAATGAGCAGTTCTTC.

The chain recombines TRBV29-1 with TRBJ2-1; perhaps TRBD2 as D (5 bases). Germline CDR1 is SQVTM and CDR2 is ANQGSEA. The length of the CDR3 is 13 residues. V dropped 2 bases and J dropped 13 bases, with 18 bases sitting between them. This CDR3 is CSVELGRIYGQFF. The CDR3, as DNA: TGCAGCGTTGAACTTGGGAGAATATATGGCCAGTTCTTC.